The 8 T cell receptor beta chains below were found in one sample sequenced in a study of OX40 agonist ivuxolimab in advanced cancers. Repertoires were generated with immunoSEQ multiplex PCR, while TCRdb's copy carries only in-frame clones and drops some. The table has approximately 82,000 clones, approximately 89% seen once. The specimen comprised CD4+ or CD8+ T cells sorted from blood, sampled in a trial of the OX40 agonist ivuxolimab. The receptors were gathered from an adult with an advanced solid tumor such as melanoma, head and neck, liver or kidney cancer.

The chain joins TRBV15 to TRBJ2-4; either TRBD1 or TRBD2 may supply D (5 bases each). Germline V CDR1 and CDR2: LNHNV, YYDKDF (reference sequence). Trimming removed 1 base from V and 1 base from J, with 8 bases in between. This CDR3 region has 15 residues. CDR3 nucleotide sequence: TGTGCCACCAGCAGAGCCGAGGGGGCCAAAAACATTCAGTACTTC. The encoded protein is CATSRAEGAKNIQYF. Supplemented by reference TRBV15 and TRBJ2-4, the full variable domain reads DAMVIQNPRYQVTQFGKPVTLSCSQTLNHNVMYWYQQKSSQAPKLLFHYYDKDFNNEADTPDNFQSRRPNTSFCFLDIRSPGLGDTAMYLCATSRAEGAKNIQYFGAGTRLSVL.

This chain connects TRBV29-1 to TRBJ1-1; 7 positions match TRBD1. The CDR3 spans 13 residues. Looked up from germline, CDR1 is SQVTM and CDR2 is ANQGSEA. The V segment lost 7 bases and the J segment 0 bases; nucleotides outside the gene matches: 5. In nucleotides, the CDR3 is TGCAGCGCCGGACAGGCACTGAACACTGAAGCTTTCTTT. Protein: CSAGQALNTEAFF.

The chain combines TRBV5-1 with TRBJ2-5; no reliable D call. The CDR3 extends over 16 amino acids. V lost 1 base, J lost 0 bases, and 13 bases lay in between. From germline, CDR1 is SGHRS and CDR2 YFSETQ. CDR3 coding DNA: TGCGCCAGCAGCTTGCTAGGAGTGCAGTACCAAGAGACCCAGTACTTC. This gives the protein CASSLLGVQYQETQYF.

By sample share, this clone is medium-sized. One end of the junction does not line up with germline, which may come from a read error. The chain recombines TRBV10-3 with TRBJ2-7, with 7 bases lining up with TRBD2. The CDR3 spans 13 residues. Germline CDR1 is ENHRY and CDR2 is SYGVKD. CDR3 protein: CAINEGDGGEQYF. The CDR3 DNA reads TGTGCCATCAATGAGGGCGACGGGGGGGAGCAGTACTTC.

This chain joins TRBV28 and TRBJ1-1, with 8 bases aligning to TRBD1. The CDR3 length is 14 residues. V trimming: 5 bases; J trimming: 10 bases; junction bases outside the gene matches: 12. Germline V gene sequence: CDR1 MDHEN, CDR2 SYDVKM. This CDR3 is CASSPNGQGIGAFF. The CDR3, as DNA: TGTGCCAGCAGTCCCAATGGACAGGGAATCGGAGCTTTCTTT.

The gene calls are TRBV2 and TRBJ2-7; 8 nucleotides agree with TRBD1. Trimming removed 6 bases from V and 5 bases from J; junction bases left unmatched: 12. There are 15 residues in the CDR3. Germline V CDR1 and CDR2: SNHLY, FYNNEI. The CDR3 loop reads CASSDRRTGSHEQYF. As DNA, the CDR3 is TGTGCCAGCAGCGACCGGCGGACAGGGAGCCACGAGCAGTACTTC.

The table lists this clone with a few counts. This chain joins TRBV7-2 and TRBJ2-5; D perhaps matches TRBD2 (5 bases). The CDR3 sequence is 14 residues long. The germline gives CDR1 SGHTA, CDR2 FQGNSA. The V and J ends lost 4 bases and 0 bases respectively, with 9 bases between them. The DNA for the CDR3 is TGTGCCAGCAGCTATAACGGGGACCAAGAGACCCAGTACTTC. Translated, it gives CASSYNGDQETQYF.

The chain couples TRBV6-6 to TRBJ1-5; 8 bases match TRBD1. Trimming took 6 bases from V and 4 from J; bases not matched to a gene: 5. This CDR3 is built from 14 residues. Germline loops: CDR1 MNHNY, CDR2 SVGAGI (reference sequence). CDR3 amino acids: CASRDRDGNQPQHF. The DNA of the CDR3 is TGTGCCAGCAGGGACAGGGACGGGAATCAGCCCCAGCATTTT.